These 15 T cell receptor beta chains were sequenced from one sample in a study of monozygotic twins with inflammatory bowel disease. TCRdb reworked the 5' RACE reads into one entry per CDR3 protein, no DNA. The sample has approximately 390,000 distinct CDR3 sequences. Sequencing input: blood. All receptors come from a human donor with ulcerative colitis or Crohn's disease, or a healthy co-twin of an affected twin (not recorded which).

The chain's CDR3 is CASSKGPGQGREQFF. V is TRBV5-6 and J is TRBJ2-1; TCRdb's D gene call, TRBD1, goes unchecked for lack of DNA. The CDR3 length is 15 residues. Germline CDR1 and CDR2: SGHDT and YYEEEE.

The CDR3 is CASSYSRDATNEKLFF. J is TRBJ1-4 and V is TRBV6-5. CDR1 MNHEY and CDR2 SVGAGI come from the germline V gene. The CDR3 totals 16 residues.

V and J are TRBV27 and TRBJ2-5; there is no DNA to check the TCRdb D call of TRBD1. CDR1 and CDR2 from the germline V gene are MNHEY and SMNVEV (reference sequence). CDR3 length equals 14 residues. The CDR3 is CASRDSGTLGTQYF.

This rearrangement joins TRBV13 to TRBJ1-5; the TCRdb D gene call, TRBD1, has no DNA to confirm it. This CDR3 spans 15 amino acids. Germline values: CDR1 PRHDT, CDR2 FYEKMQ (reference sequence). CDR3 sequence reads: CASSADRGRGQPQHF.

The chain joins TRBV14 to TRBJ1-1; TCRdb's assignment of TRBD1 cannot be checked, as there is no DNA. From germline, CDR1 is SGHDN and CDR2 FVKESK. The CDR3 extends over 16 amino acids. This chain's CDR3 is CASDIITGQMNTEAFF.

The V gene is TRBV6-5, the J gene TRBJ2-7; TCRdb's D call of TRBD2 is untestable without DNA. Germline V CDR1 and CDR2: MNHEY, SVGAGI. The CDR3 covers 15 residues. The chain's CDR3 is CASSYASSGSYEQYF.

J is TRBJ2-1 and V is TRBV4-3; TCRdb selects TRBD1, and the lack of DNA leaves this call unchecked. Germline assignment: CDR1 LGHNA and CDR2 YSLEER. The CDR3 covers 15 residues. The CDR3 loop reads CASSQDWRTGGEQFF.

The CDR3 sequence: CASSQDRGSVPLHF. This chain uses TRBV4-3 with TRBJ1-6; TCRdb outputs TRBD1, but without DNA this stays unchecked. This CDR3 spans 14 amino acids. CDR1 and CDR2 (germline): LGHNA, YSLEER.

V gene TRBV20-1 combines with J gene TRBJ2-2; the D gene TCRdb calls, TRBD1, cannot be checked with no DNA. The CDR3 runs to 15 residues. CDR1 is DFQATT, CDR2 SNEGSKA, per germline (reference sequence). The chain's CDR3 is CSASSVGGHTGELFF.

The chain carries TRBV7-9 and TRBJ1-3; TCRdb calls TRBD1, which cannot be checked without DNA. The germline V gene encodes CDR1 SEHNR and CDR2 FQNEAQ (reference sequence). The CDR3 spans 15 residues. The CDR3 sequence: CASSVDSTSGNTIYF.

The V and J genes are TRBV5-1 and TRBJ1-4; TCRdb indicates TRBD1, and absent DNA this call remains unverified. The CDR3 totals 15 residues. The V gene's germline CDR1 is SGHRS and CDR2 YFSETQ. The CDR3 reads CASSTDSESNEKLFF.

The CDR3 sequence is CASSLKREVGYTF. The rearrangement uses TRBV5-1 and TRBJ1-2. The CDR3 spans 13 residues. CDR1 SGHRS and CDR2 YFSETQ come from the germline V gene.

The V gene is TRBV20-1, the J gene TRBJ2-1; TCRdb's D call, TRBD1, is unchecked because there is no DNA. CDR3 length equals 13 residues. Germline CDR1 and CDR2: DFQATT and SNEGSKA (reference sequence). CDR3 amino acids: CSAREGANNEQFF.

The chain links TRBV30 to TRBJ1-5. Germline V lookup: CDR1 GTSNPN, CDR2 SVGIG (reference sequence). The CDR3 runs to 13 residues. CDR3: CAWSTLSNQPQHF. The complete variable domain, with remaining parts taken from reference TRBV30 and TRBJ1-5, reads SQTIHQWPATLVQPVGSPLSLECTVEGTSNPNLYWYRQAAGRGLQLLFYSVGIGQISSEVPQNLSASRPQDRQFILSSKKLLLSDSGFYLCAWSTLSNQPQHFGDGTRLSIL.

The genes are TRBV13 and TRBJ2-1; TCRdb's D call of TRBD2 is untestable without DNA. This CDR3 is built from 14 residues. CDR1 and CDR2 (germline): PRHDT, FYEKMQ (reference sequence). The chain's CDR3 is CASSATSGGHEQFF.